These 22 T cell receptor beta chains were all obtained from the same sample, sequenced in a study of blood T cell repertoires in COVID-19. This table comes from immunoSEQ multiplex PCR, and its TCRdb copy is limited to in-frame clones, with some not included. The table lists roughly 100,000 clones, approximately 90% of them singletons. The material sequenced was peripheral blood. The receptors shown here come from a man between 50 and 59 years old in a cohort sampled during active COVID-19.

V usage is TRBV7-6 and J usage is TRBJ2-3; 7 bases fit TRBD2. The CDR3 spans 15 residues. V was pared by 4 bases and J by 2 bases, with 6 bases of the junction left unmatched. Germline V gives CDR1 SGHVS, CDR2 FNYEAQ. In DNA, the CDR3 is TGTGCCAGCAGCTACGGGACTATCCTCACAGATACGCAGTATTTT. Protein product: CASSYGTILTDTQYF. Looking up the rest from reference TRBV7-6 and TRBJ2-3 gives the full variable domain: GAGVSQSPRYKVTKRGQDVALRCDPISGHVSLYWYRQALGQGPEFLTYFNYEAQQDKSGLPNDRFSAERPEGSISTLTIQRTEQRDSAMYRCASSYGTILTDTQYFGPGTRLTVL.

The chain couples TRBV28 to TRBJ1-5, with 9 bases fitting TRBD1. J lost 7 bases, V lost 5 bases, and 9 bases had no gene match. Germline assignment: CDR1 MDHEN and CDR2 SYDVKM. This CDR3 is 15 amino acids long. This CDR3 is CASSPPTGGRQPQHF. The CDR3 region has the DNA TGTGCCAGCAGTCCCCCCACAGGGGGCCGCCAGCCCCAGCATTTT.

V and J are TRBV6-5 and TRBJ1-4; TRBD1 is a possible D gene (5 bases). Germline values: CDR1 MNHEY, CDR2 SVGAGI. The CDR3 loop spans 15 amino acids. Trimming left V 5 bases short and J 8 bases short, with 18 bases between. CDR3 sequence: CASSPRRGWSEKLFF. Written as DNA, the CDR3 is TGTGCCAGCAGTCCGCGTAGGGGCTGGAGCGAAAAACTGTTTTTT.

The J gene is TRBJ2-7, the V gene TRBV20-1, with D possibly matching TRBD1 (5 bases). Trimming shortened V by 6 bases and J by 5 bases, and 11 bases separated the two germline ends. CDR1 is DFQATT and CDR2 is SNEGSKA in the germline V gene (reference sequence). This CDR3 has 11 amino acids. CDR3 sequence (DNA): TGCAGTGCCCGAGTGACAGACGAGCAGTACTTC. It translates to CSARVTDEQYF.

In this sample, this clone turned up once. The chain has TRBV29-1 and TRBJ2-5; maybe TRBD2 (7 bases). This CDR3 is 14 amino acids long. Germline V gene sequence: CDR1 SQVTM, CDR2 ANQGSEA. V dropped 0 bases and J dropped 10 bases, with 18 bases sitting between them. CDR3 loop: CSVEEGGGPAFQYF. DNA of the CDR3: TGCAGCGTTGAAGAAGGGGGGGGCCCAGCGTTCCAGTACTTC.

The chain has TRBV28 and TRBJ2-7; TRBD1 matches at 7 bases. Trimming took 6 bases from V and 4 from J; bases not matched to a gene: 9. The germline CDR1 and CDR2 sequences are MDHEN and SYDVKM. CDR3 length equals 14 residues. CDR3 protein: CASSYDRVRYEQYV. CDR3 nucleotide sequence: TGTGCCAGCAGCTACGACAGGGTTAGGTACGAGCAGTACGTC.

The chain carries TRBV4-3 and TRBJ2-3; TRBD2 is a possible D gene (7 bases). The V end lost 2 bases, the J end lost 5 bases, and 14 bases lay between the germline ends. This CDR3 contains 15 residues. Germline V gene sequence: CDR1 LGHNA, CDR2 YSLEER. This CDR3 reads CASSQRGGAGDTQYF. The DNA of the CDR3 is TGCGCCAGCAGCCAACGTGGGGGGGCCGGAGATACGCAGTATTTT.

The J gene is TRBJ2-2, the V gene TRBV3-1 (or the pseudogene TRBV3-2); 9 bases map to TRBD2. Germline CDR1 and CDR2: LGHDT and YNNKEL (reference sequence). V lost 7 bases to trimming and J lost 5 bases; unmatched junction nucleotides: 8. CDR3 length: 15 residues. The CDR3 nucleotides read TGTGCCAGCATTCGGGTAGCGGGGGAAACCGGGGAGCTGTTTTTT. This encodes CASIRVAGETGELFF.

V is TRBV15 and J is TRBJ2-6; tentative D call: TRBD1 (5 bases). In germline, CDR1 is LNHNV, CDR2 YYDKDF (reference sequence). V dropped 0 bases and J dropped 0 bases, with 9 bases sitting between them. The CDR3 sequence is 17 residues long. The CDR3, as DNA: TGTGCCACCAGCAGAGAGACGGACACCTCTGGGGCCAACGTCCTGACTTTC. Its translation is CATSRETDTSGANVLTF.

The chain uses TRBV6-5 and TRBJ1-1, with TRBD1 matching 7 bases. CDR3 length: 14 residues. V lost 6 bases to trimming and J lost 5 bases; unmatched junction nucleotides: 9. The V gene's germline CDR1 is MNHEY and CDR2 SVGAGI. In DNA form, the CDR3 reads TGTGCCAGCAGCCTTTCACAGGGGTATACTGAAGCTTTCTTT. Translation: CASSLSQGYTEAFF.

The genes are TRBV4-3 and TRBJ2-1; 15 bases agree with TRBD2. The CDR3 covers 17 residues. Germline CDR1 is LGHNA and CDR2 is YSLEER. Trimming took 4 bases from V and 7 from J; bases not matched to a gene: 8. The CDR3 sequence: CASSPRTSGGAWNEQFF. As DNA, the CDR3 is TGCGCCAGCAGCCCCCGGACTAGCGGGGGGGCTTGGAATGAGCAGTTCTTC.

The rearrangement links TRBV7-3 to TRBJ2-3, with D possibly TRBD2 on 5 matching bases. V lost 6 bases to trimming and J lost 4 bases, with 20 bases between them. The CDR3 is 16 residues long. The germline V gene has CDR1 SGHTA and CDR2 FQGTGA. This CDR3 reads CASSLLGVSKADTQYF. The CDR3 nucleotides are TGTGCCAGCAGTCTCCTCGGGGTGAGCAAGGCAGATACGCAGTATTTT.

J is TRBJ2-2 and V is TRBV5-1, with TRBD1 matching 8 bases. The junction had 4 bases not matched to a gene; V was cut back by 5 bases and J by 7 bases. The V gene's germline CDR1 is SGHRS and CDR2 YFSETQ. The CDR3 loop spans 13 amino acids. In nucleotides, the CDR3 is TGCGCCAGCAGTTGGACAGGGATCGGGGAGCTGTTTTTT. Its translation is CASSWTGIGELFF.

This clone was seen only once. This rearrangement joins TRBV5-4 to TRBJ1-2; D is perhaps TRBD1 (5 bases). V was cut by 0 bases and J by 8 bases, with 14 bases left in between. CDR3 length equals 14 residues. Germline CDR1 reads SGHNT; CDR2 reads YYREEE (reference sequence). CDR3 sequence (DNA): TGTGCCAGCAGCTTGGCCCGGGGGGACGGCGGCTACACCTTC. Encoded protein: CASSLARGDGGYTF.

V is TRBV7-8 and J is TRBJ2-3; 9 bases are shared with TRBD2. Germline V lookup: CDR1 SGHVS, CDR2 FQNEAQ. The CDR3 length is 16 residues. The ends lost 5 bases at V and 4 bases at J; junction bases unmatched: 10. CDR3 protein: CASSQRGGAAPDTQYF. CDR3 nucleotide sequence: TGTGCCAGCAGCCAACGCGGGGGGGCCGCCCCAGATACGCAGTATTTT. The full variable domain, its missing parts supplied by reference TRBV7-8 and TRBJ2-3, is GAGVSQSPRYKVAKRGQDVALRCDPISGHVSLFWYQQALGQGPEFLTYFQNEAQLDKSGLPSDRFFAERPEGSVSTLKIQRTQQEDSAVYLCASSQRGGAAPDTQYFGPGTRLTVL.

The chain couples TRBV6-2 or TRBV6-3 to TRBJ2-1; D is uncertain. This CDR3 is 13 amino acids long. Germline CDR1 MNHEY, CDR2 SVGEGT. Trimming shortened V by 5 bases and J by 9 bases, and 14 bases separated the two germline ends. The CDR3 DNA is TGTGCCAGCAGTCCCGCCTACCTAGGTGAGCAGTTCTTC. Protein product: CASSPAYLGEQFF.

The chain carries TRBV5-1 and TRBJ2-5; TRBD1 matches 9 bases. With 6 bases clipped from V and 5 bases from J, the junction kept 11 bases outside the gene matches. The CDR3 runs to 15 residues. CDR1 and CDR2 from the germline V gene are SGHRS and YFSETQ. The CDR3 is CASTWGQGPGETQYF. The CDR3, as DNA: TGCGCCAGCACCTGGGGACAGGGCCCGGGCGAGACCCAGTACTTC.

The V and J genes are TRBV5-4 and TRBJ2-3; 8 positions match TRBD2. V shed 4 bases, J shed 0 bases, and the junction held 7 bases outside the gene matches. CDR3 length equals 16 residues. CDR1 and CDR2 from the germline V gene are SGHNT and YYREEE (reference sequence). CDR3 in DNA: TGTGCCAGCAGCCCGGAGCGGGGGTATAGCACAGATACGCAGTATTTT. This translates into CASSPERGYSTDTQYF.

This chain connects TRBV6-5 to TRBJ2-7; TRBD2 aligns across 8 bases. Germline V lookup: CDR1 MNHEY, CDR2 SVGAGI. J was trimmed by 7 bases and V by 8 bases; bases with no gene match: 10. The CDR3 totals 13 residues. CDR3: CASRGGTEREQYF. CDR3 DNA: TGTGCCAGCCGCGGGGGGACCGAGAGGGAGCAGTACTTC.

This clone was recorded only once. V gene TRBV29-1 combines with J gene TRBJ2-7, with 8 bases aligning to TRBD1. V lost 1 base to trimming and J lost 5 bases; unmatched junction nucleotides: 10. There are 15 residues in the CDR3. Germline values: CDR1 SQVTM, CDR2 ANQGSEA. The CDR3 is CSVEGVRGLPDEQYF. The CDR3 coding sequence is TGCAGCGTTGAAGGAGTCAGGGGGCTTCCTGACGAGCAGTACTTC.

The gene calls are TRBV20-1 and TRBJ2-5; D is unresolved. The CDR3 extends over 10 amino acids. From germline, CDR1 is DFQATT and CDR2 SNEGSKA (reference sequence). V lost 3 bases and J lost 9, with 8 bases in between. The CDR3 here is CSARLEAQYF. The DNA for the CDR3 is TGCAGTGCTAGGCTCGAGGCCCAGTACTTC.

The chain uses TRBV11-2 and TRBJ1-2; no clear D. The V and J ends lost 5 bases and 6 bases respectively, with 10 bases between them. Germline-derived CDR1 and CDR2 are SGHAT and FQNNGV. This CDR3 has 12 residues. CDR3 loop: CASSLGKDGYTF. The CDR3 coding sequence is TGTGCCAGCAGCCTGGGCAAGGATGGCTACACCTTC.